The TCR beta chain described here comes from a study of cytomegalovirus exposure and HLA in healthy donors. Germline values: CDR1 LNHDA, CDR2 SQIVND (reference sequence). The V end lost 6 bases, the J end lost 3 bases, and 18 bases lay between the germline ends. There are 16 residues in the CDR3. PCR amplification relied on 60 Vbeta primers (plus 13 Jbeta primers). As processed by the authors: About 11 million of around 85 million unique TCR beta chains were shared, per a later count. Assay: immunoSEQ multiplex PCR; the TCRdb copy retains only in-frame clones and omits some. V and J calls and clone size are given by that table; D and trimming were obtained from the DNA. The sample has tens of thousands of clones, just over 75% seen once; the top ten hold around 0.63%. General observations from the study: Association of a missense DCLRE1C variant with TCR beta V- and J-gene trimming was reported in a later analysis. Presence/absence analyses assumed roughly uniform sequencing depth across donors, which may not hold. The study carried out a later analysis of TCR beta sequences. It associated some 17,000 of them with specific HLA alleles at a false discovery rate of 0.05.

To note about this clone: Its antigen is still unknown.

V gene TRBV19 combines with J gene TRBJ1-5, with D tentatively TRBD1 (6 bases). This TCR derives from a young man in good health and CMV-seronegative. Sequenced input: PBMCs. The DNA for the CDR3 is TGTGCCAGTAGCTCGACAGGTCCCGGGGACAATCAGCCCCAGCATTTT. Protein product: CASSSTGPGDNQPQHF. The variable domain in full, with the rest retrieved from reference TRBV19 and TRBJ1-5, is DGGITQSPKYLFRKEGQNVTLSCEQNLNHDAMYWYRQDPGQGLRLIYYSQIVNDFQKGDIAEGYSVSREKKESFPLTVTSAQKNPTAFYLCASSSTGPGDNQPQHFGDGTRLSIL.